Presented here are 13 T cell receptor beta chains from one specimen sequenced in a study of T-cell reconstitution after alpha-beta-depleted transplantation in children. TCRbeta library preparation incorporated unique molecular identifiers. One entry per CDR3 protein, called by TCRdb with MiXCR from the PCR reads. The table has about 420,000 distinct CDR3 sequences, approximately 10% seen once; the top ten hold 4.5% to 6.5%. The starting material was PBMCs from the stem cell graft donor, obtained from the stem cell graft. The receptors stem from a human donor who donated a stem cell graft to a child with acute myeloid leukemia.

This clonotype showed up just a few times. The rearrangement joins TRBV7-9 to TRBJ1-3, with D possibly matching TRBD1 (6 bases). CDR3 size: 16 residues. The germline V gene has CDR1 SEHNR and CDR2 FQNEAQ (reference sequence). V gave up 4 bases and J gave up 4 bases, with 17 bases separating them. Written as DNA, the CDR3 is TGTGCCAGCAGCTCCCAACACGGGACACCCGGAAACACCATATATTTT. Its protein is CASSSQHGTPGNTIYF.

In its sample, this clonotype was seen a few times. The rearrangement joins TRBV7-8 to TRBJ1-6; 8 bases line up with TRBD1. Trimming at V came to 1 base and at J to 7 bases, leaving 3 bases not matched to a gene. Per the germline V gene, CDR1 is SGHVS and CDR2 is FQNEAQ. The CDR3 extends over 15 amino acids. The CDR3 nucleotides read TGTGCCAGCAGCTTAGGACAGGGGCAAAATTCACCCCTCCACTTT. Translating it yields CASSLGQGQNSPLHF.

This clonotype was found many times. V gene TRBV19 combines with J gene TRBJ2-2; 8 bases line up with TRBD1. Trimming took 8 bases from V and 8 from J; bases not matched to a gene: 1. CDR3 length: 11 amino acids. Germline-derived CDR1 and CDR2 are LNHDA and SQIVND (reference sequence). The CDR3 reads CASDRGGELFF. Here the CDR3 DNA reads TGTGCCAGTGACAGGGGTGGGGAGCTGTTTTTT.

This clonotype has only a few counts. V and J are TRBV19 and TRBJ2-1, with D hard to call. Germline V lookup: CDR1 LNHDA, CDR2 SQIVND (reference sequence). This CDR3 is built from 12 residues. Trimming shortened V by 5 bases and J by 12 bases, and 14 bases separated the two germline ends. The CDR3 DNA reads as TGTGCCAGTAGTCCGGACGCTTACGGGCAGTTCTTC. Its translation is CASSPDAYGQFF.

This clonotype was picked up a small number of times. The chain links TRBV6-2 or TRBV6-3 to TRBJ2-5; 9 bases fit TRBD1. CDR1 and CDR2 from the germline V gene are MNHEY and SVGEGT. Trimming cost V 6 bases and J 4 bases; bases outside gene matches: 9. The CDR3 consists of 15 residues. CDR3 DNA sequence: TGTGCCAGCAGACCCACCGGGACAGGGTTAGAGACCCAGTACTTC. Protein: CASRPTGTGLETQYF.

There are many counts of this clonotype. The chain carries TRBV20-1 and TRBJ1-4; D not certain. The germline V gene encodes CDR1 DFQATT and CDR2 SNEGSKA (reference sequence). With 3 bases removed from V and 8 bases from J, the gap between germline ends came to 22 bases. This CDR3 comprises 16 residues. In DNA form, the CDR3 reads TGCAGTGCTAGCAAGATGAGACGCGGGGAGACCGAAAAACTGTTTTTT. This codes for CSASKMRRGETEKLFF.

The chain combines TRBV12-3 or TRBV12-4 with TRBJ2-3; 10 bases are shared with TRBD2. The CDR3 consists of 15 residues. V shed 5 bases, J shed 3 bases, and the junction held 5 bases outside the gene matches. The CDR3 reads CASSSSGGLTDTQYF. As DNA, the CDR3 is TGTGCCAGCAGTAGTAGCGGGGGGCTTACAGATACGCAGTATTTT.

Ten or more counts support this clonotype. The chain couples TRBV5-6 to TRBJ1-1, with D unresolved. V was clipped by 5 bases and J by 2 bases, with 7 bases between them. Germline V gene sequence: CDR1 SGHDT, CDR2 YYEEEE. The CDR3 consists of 12 residues. CDR3 sequence: CASSPDNTEAFF. CDR3 coding DNA: TGTGCCAGCAGTCCAGACAACACTGAAGCTTTCTTT.

This clonotype showed up many times. The chain couples TRBV18 to TRBJ1-6; 10 bases map to TRBD1. The CDR3 consists of 16 residues. Germline assignment: CDR1 KGHSH and CDR2 LQKENI. Trimming took 4 bases from V and 7 from J; bases not matched to a gene: 7. The CDR3 here is CASSLYRTGGNSPLHF. Written as DNA, the CDR3 is TGTGCCAGCTCACTATACAGGACAGGGGGAAATTCACCCCTCCACTTT.

The table lists this clonotype with a few counts. This chain connects TRBV18 to TRBJ2-2; 7 nucleotides align to TRBD1. The V gene end was trimmed by 5 bases and the J gene end by 7 bases; junction bases not matched to a gene: 7. CDR3 length: 14 residues. Germline assignment: CDR1 KGHSH and CDR2 LQKENI. The CDR3 nucleotides are TGTGCCAGCTCATTCCGGACAGGTGGCGGGGAGCTGTTTTTT. Its translation: CASSFRTGGGELFF. Complete variable domain (other parts from reference TRBV18 and TRBJ2-2): NAGVMQNPRHLVRRRGQEARLRCSPMKGHSHVYWYRQLPEEGLKFMVYLQKENIIDESGMPKERFSAEFPKEGPSILRIQQVVRGDSAAYFCASSFRTGGGELFFGEGSRLTVL.

The V gene is TRBV10-3, the J gene TRBJ1-1; unclear D gene. Germline V gives CDR1 ENHRY, CDR2 SYGVKD. There are 13 residues in the CDR3. Trimming stripped 2 bases from V and 4 bases from J, with 8 bases between. The DNA for the CDR3 is TGTGCCATCAGTGAGGGGATAGCCACTGAAGCTTTCTTT. Protein: CAISEGIATEAFF.

There are a few counts of this clonotype. Its ends do not fully match the called genes, so a read error is possible. The rearrangement links TRBV5-1 to TRBJ1-1; D is possibly TRBD1 (6 bases). Germline V lookup: CDR1 SGHRS, CDR2 YFSETQ. The CDR3 runs to 14 residues. Written as DNA, the CDR3 is TGCGCCAGCACCTTGACAGGAATGAACACTGAAGCTTTCTTT. Residues: CASTLTGMNTEAFF.

This clonotype was recorded a few times. This chain uses TRBV18 with TRBJ1-1, with D perhaps TRBD1 (6 bases). The CDR3 is made up of 15 amino acids. V gave up 1 base and J gave up 5 bases, with 14 bases separating them. Germline CDR1 is KGHSH and CDR2 is LQKENI. The CDR3 region is CASSPREGRGTEAFF. CDR3 nucleotides: TGTGCCAGCTCACCACGAGAGGGCAGGGGAACTGAAGCTTTCTTT.